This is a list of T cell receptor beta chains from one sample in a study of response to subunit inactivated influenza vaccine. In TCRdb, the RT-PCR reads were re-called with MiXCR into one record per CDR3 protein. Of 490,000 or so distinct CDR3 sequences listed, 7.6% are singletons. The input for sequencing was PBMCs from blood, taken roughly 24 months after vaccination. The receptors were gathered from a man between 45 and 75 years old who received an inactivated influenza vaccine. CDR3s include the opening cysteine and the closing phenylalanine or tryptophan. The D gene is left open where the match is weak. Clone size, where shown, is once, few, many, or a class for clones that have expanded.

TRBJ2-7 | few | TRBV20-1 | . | TGCAGTGCTAGAGTCCGTCGCCGCCGTAGCTCCTACGAGCAGTACTTC | CSARVRRRRSSYEQYF
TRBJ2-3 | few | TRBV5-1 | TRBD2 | TGCGCCAGCAGCCTTGGACTAGCGGGAGGTCGAACAGATACGCAGTATTTT | CASSLGLAGGRTDTQYF
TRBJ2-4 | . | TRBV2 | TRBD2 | TGTGCCAGCAGTACCGGGAGCGGGATCAGCATTCAGTACTTC | CASSTGSGISIQYF
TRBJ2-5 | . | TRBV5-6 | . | TGTGCCAGCAGCATACCGACAGGAGTCTTCCAAGAGACCCAGTACTTC | CASSIPTGVFQETQYF
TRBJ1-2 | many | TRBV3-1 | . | TGTGCCAGCAGCCCGGGACCGGGTGGAGGTGGCTACACCTTC | CASSPGPGGGGYTF
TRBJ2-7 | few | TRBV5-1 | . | TGCGCCAGCAGCTTGCAAGGACAGCGGTCCTACGAGCAGTACTTC | CASSLQGQRSYEQYF
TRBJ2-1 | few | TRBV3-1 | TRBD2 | TGTGCCAGCAGCCCGCCGACTAGCGGGGGCCGTTACAATGAGCAGTTCTTC | CASSPPTSGGRYNEQFF
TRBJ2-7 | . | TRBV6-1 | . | TGTGCCAGCAGTGAAGCCCCCTCCTACGAGCAGTACTTC | CASSEAPSYEQYF
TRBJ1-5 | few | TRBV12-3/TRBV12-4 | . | TGTGCCAGCAGTTCGTGGGGTCAGCCCCAGCATTTT | CASSSWGQPQHF
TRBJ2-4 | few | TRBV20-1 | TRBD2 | TGCAGTGCTAGAGCGCGGGGGGTAGCCAAAAACATTCAGTACTTC | CSARARGVAKNIQYF
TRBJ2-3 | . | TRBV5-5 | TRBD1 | TGTGCCAGCAGCACCGGACAGGCAGCAGATACGCAGTATTTT | CASSTGQAADTQYF
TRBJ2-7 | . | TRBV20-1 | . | TGCAGTGCGCCAGGACGGGCCCGCTACGAGCAGTACTTC | CSAPGRARYEQYF
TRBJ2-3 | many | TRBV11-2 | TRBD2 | TGTGCCAGCAGCCTCAGACTAGCGTCAGATACGCAGTATTTT | CASSLRLASDTQYF
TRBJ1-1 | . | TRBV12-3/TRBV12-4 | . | TGTGCCAGCACTACCCCGGGACTGATGAACACTGAAGCTTTCTTT | CASTTPGLMNTEAFF
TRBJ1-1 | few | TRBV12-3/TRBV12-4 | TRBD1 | TGTGCCAGCAGTTTCTGGGACAGGGTTCCAATGAACACTGAAGCTTTCTTT | CASSFWDRVPMNTEAFF
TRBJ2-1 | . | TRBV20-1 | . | TGCAGTGCTAGGCGGCGGGGGCCTTCGACTGAGCAGTTCTTC | CSARRRGPSTEQFF
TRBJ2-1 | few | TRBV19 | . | TGTGCCAGTAGTATCCAGGGTGGGTTTTTGAATGAGCAGTTCTTC | CASSIQGGFLNEQFF
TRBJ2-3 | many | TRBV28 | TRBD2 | TGTGCCAGCAGTTTCCTGATATCCCCCGGGACTAGCGGCACAGATACGCAGTATTTT | CASSFLISPGTSGTDTQYF
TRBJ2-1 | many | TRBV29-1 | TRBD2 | TGCAGCGCACGGACTAGCGAGAACAATGAGCAGTTCTTC | CSARTSENNEQFF
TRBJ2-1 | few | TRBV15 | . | TGTGCCACCAGCAGGGGCAGACCCAATGAGCAGTTCTTC | CATSRGRPNEQFF
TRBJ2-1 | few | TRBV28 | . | TGTGCCAGCAGGCCTGCCACTAGTAACCATGAGCAGTTCTTC | CASRPATSNHEQFF
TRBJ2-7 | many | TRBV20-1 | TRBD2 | TGCAGTGCATATAGCGGGAGTAAGTACGAGCAGTACTTC | CSAYSGSKYEQYF
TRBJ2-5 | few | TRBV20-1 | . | TGCAGTGCTGGGAGAAACCAAGAGACCCAGTACTTC | CSAGRNQETQYF
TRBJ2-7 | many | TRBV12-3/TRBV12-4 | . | TGTGCCAGCAGTTTCGTCCCTCGAGGAGAGCAGTACTTC | CASSFVPRGEQYF
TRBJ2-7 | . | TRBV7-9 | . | TGTGCCAGCAGCTTATCTCGGGAAAGGGAGCAGTACTTC | CASSLSREREQYF
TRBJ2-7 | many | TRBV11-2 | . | TGTGCCAGCAGCTACGTTGGGTCCGAGCAGTACTTC | CASSYVGSEQYF
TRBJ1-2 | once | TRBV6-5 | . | TGTGCCAGCAGTTACGGGTTTGGGGGCGACCTCTATGGCTACACCTTC | CASSYGFGGDLYGYTF